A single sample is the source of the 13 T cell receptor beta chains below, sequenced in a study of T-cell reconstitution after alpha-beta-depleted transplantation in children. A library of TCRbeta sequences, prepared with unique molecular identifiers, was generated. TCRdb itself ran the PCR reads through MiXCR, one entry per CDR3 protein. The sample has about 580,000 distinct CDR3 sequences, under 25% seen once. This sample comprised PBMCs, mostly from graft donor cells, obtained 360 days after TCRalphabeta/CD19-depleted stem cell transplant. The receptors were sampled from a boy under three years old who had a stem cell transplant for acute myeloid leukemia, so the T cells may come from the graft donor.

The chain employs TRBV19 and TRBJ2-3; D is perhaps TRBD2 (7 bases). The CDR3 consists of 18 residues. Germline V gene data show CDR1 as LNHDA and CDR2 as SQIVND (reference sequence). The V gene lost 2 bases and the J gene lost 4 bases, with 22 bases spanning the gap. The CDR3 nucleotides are TGTGCCAGTAGTATACCCTCGTGGGGGGGGGCAGGAGCAGATACGCAGTATTTT. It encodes CASSIPSWGGAGADTQYF.

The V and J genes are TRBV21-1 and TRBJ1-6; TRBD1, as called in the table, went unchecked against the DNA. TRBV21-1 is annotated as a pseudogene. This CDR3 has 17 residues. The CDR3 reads CASSKGGRQIYNSPLHF. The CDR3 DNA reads TGTGCCAGCAGCAAAGGCGGCCGACAGATCTATAATTCACCCCTCCACTTT.

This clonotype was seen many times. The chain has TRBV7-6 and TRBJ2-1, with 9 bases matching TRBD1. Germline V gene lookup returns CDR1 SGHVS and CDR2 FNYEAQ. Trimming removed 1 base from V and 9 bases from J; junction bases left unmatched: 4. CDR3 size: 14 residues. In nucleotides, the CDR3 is TGTGCCAGCAGCTTAGGGGGGACAGGGAGTGAGCAGTTCTTC. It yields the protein CASSLGGTGSEQFF.

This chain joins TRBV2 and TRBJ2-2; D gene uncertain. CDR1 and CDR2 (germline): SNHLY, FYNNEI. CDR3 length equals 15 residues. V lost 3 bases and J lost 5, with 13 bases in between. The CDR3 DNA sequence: TGTGCCAGCAGTGACAGGCCCGGAGTTACCGGGGAGCTGTTTTTT. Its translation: CASSDRPGVTGELFF.

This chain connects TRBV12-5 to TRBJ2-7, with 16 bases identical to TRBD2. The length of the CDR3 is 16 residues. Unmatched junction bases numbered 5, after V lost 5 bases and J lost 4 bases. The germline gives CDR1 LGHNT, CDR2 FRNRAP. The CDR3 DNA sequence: TGTGCTAGTGGTCGGGGACTAGCGGGGGGGCAGTACGAGCAGTACTTC. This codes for CASGRGLAGGQYEQYF.

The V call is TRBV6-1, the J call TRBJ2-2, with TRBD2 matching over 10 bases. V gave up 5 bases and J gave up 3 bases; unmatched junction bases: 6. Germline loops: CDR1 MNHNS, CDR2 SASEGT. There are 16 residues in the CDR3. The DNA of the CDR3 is TGTGCCAGCAGTACCACTAGCGGGGCCTACACCGGGGAGCTGTTTTTT. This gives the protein CASSTTSGAYTGELFF.

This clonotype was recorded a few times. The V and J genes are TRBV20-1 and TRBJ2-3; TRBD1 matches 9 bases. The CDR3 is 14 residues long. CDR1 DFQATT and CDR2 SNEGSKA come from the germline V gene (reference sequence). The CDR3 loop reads CRGLSGQGADTQYF. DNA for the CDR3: TGCAGGGGCCTCTCGGGACAGGGAGCAGATACGCAGTATTTT.

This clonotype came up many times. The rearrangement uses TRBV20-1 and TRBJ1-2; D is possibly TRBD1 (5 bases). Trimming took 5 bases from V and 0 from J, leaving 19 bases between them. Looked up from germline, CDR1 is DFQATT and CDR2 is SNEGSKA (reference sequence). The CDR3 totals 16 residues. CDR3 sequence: CSAPRDENRANYGYTF. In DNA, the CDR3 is TGCAGTGCTCCCCGGGACGAAAATCGAGCTAACTATGGCTACACCTTC.

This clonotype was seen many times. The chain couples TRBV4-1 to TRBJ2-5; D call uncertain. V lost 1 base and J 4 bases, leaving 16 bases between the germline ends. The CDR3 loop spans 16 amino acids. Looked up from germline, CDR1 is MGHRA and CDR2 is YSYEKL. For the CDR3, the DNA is TGCGCCAGCAGCCAAGTGGGTTTGCAGATTGGAGAGACCCAGTACTTC. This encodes CASSQVGLQIGETQYF.

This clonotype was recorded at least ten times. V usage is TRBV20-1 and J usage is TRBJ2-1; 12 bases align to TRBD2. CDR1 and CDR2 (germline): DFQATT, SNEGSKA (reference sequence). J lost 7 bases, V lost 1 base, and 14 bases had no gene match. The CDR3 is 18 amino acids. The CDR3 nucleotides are TGCAGTGCTAGAGGCCCTAGCGGGGGGGCTGACTGGTGGAATGAGCAGTTCTTC. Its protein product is CSARGPSGGADWWNEQFF.

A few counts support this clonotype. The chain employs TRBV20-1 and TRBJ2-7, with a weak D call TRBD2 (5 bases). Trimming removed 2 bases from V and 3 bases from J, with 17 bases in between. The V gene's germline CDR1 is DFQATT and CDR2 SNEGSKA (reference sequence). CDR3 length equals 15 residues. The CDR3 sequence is CSARSFRGEGYEQYF. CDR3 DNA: TGCAGTGCTAGAAGTTTCCGGGGAGAGGGCTACGAGCAGTACTTC.

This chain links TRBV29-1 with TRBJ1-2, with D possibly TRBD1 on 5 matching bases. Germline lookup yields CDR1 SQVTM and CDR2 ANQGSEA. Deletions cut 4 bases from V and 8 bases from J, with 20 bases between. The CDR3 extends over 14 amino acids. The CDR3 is CSVVGGQGSQGYTF. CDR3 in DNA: TGCAGCGTTGTGGGGGGTCAAGGATCTCAGGGCTACACCTTC.

CDR3 amino acids: CASTPDRGIYGYTF. As DNA, the CDR3 is TGTGCCAGCACCCCGGACAGAGGGATTTATGGCTACACCTTC. The chain joins TRBV12-3 or TRBV12-4 to TRBJ1-2; the D gene is possibly TRBD1 (6 bases). The CDR3 covers 14 residues. The germline V and J ends were trimmed by 7 bases and 5 bases, with 17 bases remaining between them.